The 16 T cell receptor beta chains below were found in one sample sequenced in a study of CD8 T cells in ankylosing spondylitis. TCRdb called the 5' RACE reads again in MiXCR, with one record for every CDR3 protein. The table includes around 150,000 distinct CDR3 sequences, under 45% detected once. Sequencing was carried out using synovial fluid, either unsorted or a sorted T cell fraction (not recorded which). The receptors stem from a male donor with ankylosing spondylitis.

In this sample, this clonotype turned up a few times. J is TRBJ1-2 and V is TRBV12-3 or TRBV12-4; D ambiguous. Trimming took off 1 base at V and 7 bases at J, with 4 bases between the two ends. The CDR3 is made up of 11 amino acids. CDR3 amino acids: CASSLGPGYTF. The CDR3 DNA follows: TGTGCCAGCAGTTTAGGGCCTGGCTACACCTTC.

This rearrangement joins TRBV6-4 to TRBJ2-2; TRBD2 is a possible D gene (5 bases). Germline V lookup: CDR1 MRHNA, CDR2 SNTAGT. The CDR3 length is 13 residues. V was cut by 3 bases and J by 3 bases, with 5 bases left in between. The DNA of the CDR3 is TGTGCCAGCAGTGAGGACTACACCGGGGAGCTGTTTTTT. Its translation is CASSEDYTGELFF.

This chain joins TRBV4-1 and TRBJ2-7, with D possibly matching TRBD1 (6 bases). V lost 1 base and J 3 bases, leaving 10 bases between the germline ends. Germline CDR1 and CDR2: MGHRA and YSYEKL. The CDR3 loop spans 14 amino acids. The CDR3 DNA follows: TGCGCCAGCAGCCAAGTCCCCAGGGGCTACGAGCAGTACTTC. The encoded protein is CASSQVPRGYEQYF.

This chain links TRBV4-2 with TRBJ1-5; 7 positions match TRBD1. The CDR3 length is 19 residues. The V segment lost 2 bases and the J segment 9 bases; nucleotides outside the gene matches: 22. Germline V gene sequence: CDR1 LGHNA, CDR2 YNFKEQ. The CDR3 DNA reads TGTGCCAGCAGCCAACGACCTCTAAGGGACAGATGGGGATTACTGCCCCAGCATTTT. Its protein is CASSQRPLRDRWGLLPQHF.

This rearrangement joins TRBV3-1 to TRBJ1-4; 7 bases are a match to TRBD1. This CDR3 contains 12 residues. Germline CDR1 is LGHDT and CDR2 is YNNKEL (reference sequence). Trimming removed 4 bases from V and 17 bases from J; junction bases left unmatched: 10. The CDR3 bases are TGTGCCAGCAGCCTGTTACCGGGACAGAAATTTTTT. Its protein product is CASSLLPGQKFF.

The chain couples TRBV10-3 to TRBJ2-7, with D perhaps TRBD1 (7 bases). The CDR3 is 15 residues long. Germline values: CDR1 ENHRY, CDR2 SYGVKD. V was clipped by 6 bases and J by 1 base, with 16 bases between them. The CDR3 region is CAIRNSRGVSYEQYF. In DNA form, the CDR3 reads TGTGCCATCAGGAACTCCAGGGGGGTGTCCTACGAGCAGTACTTC.

The chain carries TRBV28 and TRBJ2-7; no clear D. With 3 bases removed from V and 2 bases from J, the gap between germline ends came to 17 bases. CDR3 length: 16 residues. Germline V gene data show CDR1 as MDHEN and CDR2 as SYDVKM. This CDR3 is CASSFLVRSPTYEQYF. CDR3 sequence (DNA): TGTGCCAGCAGTTTCCTCGTGCGCTCACCGACCTACGAGCAGTACTTC.

This clonotype was detected many times. The chain combines TRBV6-5 with TRBJ1-5; D gene ambiguous. The CDR3 extends over 12 amino acids. Trimming shortened V by 8 bases and J by 3 bases, and 8 bases separated the two germline ends. CDR1 is MNHEY and CDR2 is SVGAGI in the germline V gene. In DNA form, the CDR3 reads TGTGCCAGCCAGGCTTACAATCAGCCCCAGCATTTT. Its translation: CASQAYNQPQHF.

V is TRBV2 and J is TRBJ2-7; 7 positions match TRBD1. The CDR3 has 13 residues. V trimming: 6 bases; J trimming: 2 bases; junction bases outside the gene matches: 4. Germline V lookup: CDR1 SNHLY, CDR2 FYNNEI. The CDR3 region is CASRGTVPYEQYF. CDR3 in DNA: TGTGCCAGCAGGGGGACAGTGCCCTACGAGCAGTACTTC.

V usage is TRBV7-9 and J usage is TRBJ1-2; 12 bases are a match to TRBD1. CDR1 is SEHNR, CDR2 FQNEAQ, per germline (reference sequence). The ends lost 4 bases at V and 7 bases at J; junction bases unmatched: 13. CDR3 length: 17 residues. The CDR3 reads CASSSTGTGGEYSGYTF. In DNA form, the CDR3 reads TGTGCCAGCAGCTCCACCGGGACAGGGGGCGAGTATAGTGGCTACACCTTC.

The chain combines TRBV9 with TRBJ2-1, with D tentatively TRBD2 (7 bases). The CDR3 contains 12 residues. V was shortened by 2 bases and J by 13 bases, with 13 bases between the two germline ends. Germline V gene data show CDR1 as SGDLS and CDR2 as YYNGEE. DNA of the CDR3: TGTGCCAGCAGCGTCGGTGGGGGGGCCCAGTTCTTC. This sequence encodes CASSVGGGAQFF.

The chain is built from TRBV21-1 and TRBJ1-5; the listed D gene, TRBD1, was not tested against the DNA. TRBV21-1 is assigned pseudogene status. This CDR3 has 15 residues. This chain's CDR3 is CASSKDNRGDQPQHF. In DNA form, the CDR3 reads TGTGCCAGCAGCAAAGATAACAGGGGAGATCAGCCCCAGCATTTT.

This clonotype was detected only a few times. The J gene is TRBJ2-2, the V gene TRBV5-1; TRBD2 matches at 9 bases. Germline CDR1 reads SGHRS; CDR2 reads YFSETQ. The CDR3 extends over 16 amino acids. With 4 bases clipped from V and 3 bases from J, the junction kept 7 bases outside the gene matches. Written as DNA, the CDR3 is TGCGCCAGCAGCGCTATAGCGGGAGACCACACCGGGGAGCTGTTTTTT. This encodes CASSAIAGDHTGELFF.

This chain connects TRBV20-1 to TRBJ2-5; 7 bases fit TRBD1. Looked up from germline, CDR1 is DFQATT and CDR2 is SNEGSKA (reference sequence). There are 16 residues in the CDR3. V was pared by 1 base and J by 0 bases, with 8 bases of the junction left unmatched. Here the CDR3 DNA reads TGCAGTGCTAGAGCTTTGGCAGGGGGTGACCAAGAGACCCAGTACTTC. Its translation: CSARALAGGDQETQYF.

Concerning this clonotype: Since a much larger clone is just one base distant, this may be a read error. The conserved phenylalanine or tryptophan is not found at the CDR3 terminus, so this likely reflects a read error. The chain employs TRBV19 and TRBJ2-7; TRBD1 matches 10 bases. The CDR3 length is 13 residues. Per the germline V gene, CDR1 is LNHDA and CDR2 is SQIVND (reference sequence). The trim removed 9 bases at V and 6 bases at J, leaving 8 bases unmatched. In DNA form, the CDR3 reads TGTGCCAGCTCGGGGGACAGGGGACGCGAGCAGTACATC. Its protein product is CASSGDRGREQYI.

The V and J genes are TRBV7-3 and TRBJ2-1; D may be TRBD2 (6 bases). There are 14 residues in the CDR3. Germline V gene lookup returns CDR1 SGHTA and CDR2 FQGTGA. Trimming removed 5 bases at V and 5 bases at J, with 13 bases between. The CDR3: CASSRWSGDNEQFF. DNA of the CDR3: TGTGCCAGCAGCAGGTGGTCGGGAGACAATGAGCAGTTCTTC.